The 12 T cell receptor beta chains below all came from one sample that was sequenced in a study of blood T cell repertoires in COVID-19. The protocol was immunoSEQ multiplex PCR, while the TCRdb copy is restricted to in-frame clones and leaves out a portion. Found here are some 450,000 clones, approximately 90% of them singletons; the top ten hold around 12%. Sequenced material: peripheral blood. All receptors come from a woman in her forties or fifties with COVID-19, enrolled during active disease.

The chain carries TRBV11-3 and TRBJ2-3, with D possibly being TRBD2 (5 bases). V was clipped by 0 bases and J by 6 bases, with 7 bases between them. The CDR3 runs 13 residues. CDR1 and CDR2 from the germline V gene are SGHNT and YENEEA. The CDR3 here is CASSLDRGDTQYF. For the CDR3, the DNA is TGTGCCAGCAGCTTAGATCGAGGGGATACGCAGTATTTT.

The chain employs TRBV9 and TRBJ1-1, with D possibly being TRBD1 (5 bases). Deletions cut 4 bases from V and 2 bases from J, with 24 bases between. The CDR3 sequence is 18 residues long. Germline values: CDR1 SGDLS, CDR2 YYNGEE. CDR3 loop: CASSPDNSPAGLNTEAFF. DNA of the CDR3: TGTGCCAGCAGCCCCGATAATAGCCCAGCGGGGCTTAACACTGAAGCTTTCTTT.

V gene TRBV7-2 combines with J gene TRBJ1-1; no clear D. The CDR3 is made up of 14 amino acids. From germline, CDR1 is SGHTA and CDR2 FQGNSA. Trimming removed 7 bases from V and 4 bases from J, with 16 bases in between. The CDR3 bases are TGTGCCAGCAACTCAGGTGAAGTGGGCACTGAAGCTTTCTTT. This gives the protein CASNSGEVGTEAFF.

The J gene is TRBJ1-3, the V gene TRBV6-5; a weak D match, TRBD1 (6 bases). The germline CDR1 and CDR2 sequences are MNHEY and SVGAGI. V was shortened by 8 bases and J by 3 bases, with 11 bases between the two germline ends. The CDR3 loop spans 13 amino acids. CDR3 DNA sequence: TGTGCCAGCGTGAGGGACAATGGAAACACCATATATTTT. It yields the protein CASVRDNGNTIYF.

The rearrangement links TRBV4-2 to TRBJ1-1; weak D call: TRBD1 (6 bases). Trimming took off 4 bases at V and 2 bases at J, with 17 bases between the two ends. Looked up from germline, CDR1 is LGHNA and CDR2 is YNFKEQ. The CDR3 sequence is 16 residues long. CDR3 region: CASSLQGRGVNTEAFF. The DNA of the CDR3 is TGTGCCAGCAGCCTTCAGGGGCGGGGGGTAAACACTGAAGCTTTCTTT.

The J gene is TRBJ2-3, the V gene TRBV24-1; 9 positions match TRBD1. Germline values: CDR1 KGHDR, CDR2 SFDVKD. V gave up 4 bases and J gave up 1 base; unmatched junction bases: 8. The CDR3 loop spans 17 amino acids. CDR3 in DNA: TGTGCCACCAGTGACCTTAACCGGGACAGGGGCACAGATACGCAGTATTTT. Translating it yields CATSDLNRDRGTDTQYF.

This clone was seen just once. The chain joins TRBV14 to TRBJ1-3; TRBD1 matches 7 bases. CDR1 and CDR2 from the germline V gene are SGHDN and FVKESK. There are 15 residues in the CDR3. V dropped 0 bases and J dropped 4; count of bases not matched to a gene: 3. This chain's CDR3 is CASSQDLGGGNTIYF. CDR3 in DNA: TGTGCCAGCAGCCAAGATCTAGGGGGCGGAAACACCATATATTTT.

The CDR3 protein is CASGRTDYGYTF. CDR3 nucleotide sequence: TGTGCCAGCGGGAGGACGGACTATGGCTACACCTTC. The chain carries TRBV19 and TRBJ1-2, with D unclear. Germline V gene sequence: CDR1 LNHDA, CDR2 SQIVND (reference sequence). The V and J ends lost 9 bases and 3 bases respectively, with 11 bases between them. CDR3 length: 12 amino acids.

The chain combines TRBV11-2 with TRBJ2-7; TRBD1 aligns across 7 bases. CDR1 is SGHAT and CDR2 is FQNNGV in the germline V gene. V dropped 2 bases and J dropped 3; count of bases not matched to a gene: 1. This CDR3 region has 13 residues. CDR3 protein: CASSLNRGYEQYF. The CDR3 nucleotides read TGTGCCAGCAGCTTAAACAGGGGCTACGAGCAGTACTTC.

The chain couples TRBV10-3 to TRBJ1-4; no firm D call. Germline V gene data show CDR1 as ENHRY and CDR2 as SYGVKD. The CDR3 covers 13 residues. Trimming stripped 11 bases from V and 2 bases from J, with 12 bases between. The DNA of the CDR3 is TGTGCCTCCCGGGAAGGTACTAATGAAAAACTGTTTTTT. Translating gives CASREGTNEKLFF.

For the CDR3, the DNA is TGTGCCAGCAGCCAAGATAGTCCCATGGCGGGGGGCCTTGCAGATACGCAGTATTTT. Translating gives CASSQDSPMAGGLADTQYF. The chain joins TRBV4-2 to TRBJ2-3, with 8 bases matching TRBD2. Germline-derived CDR1 and CDR2 are LGHNA and YNFKEQ. V was clipped by 0 bases and J by 4 bases; unmatched bases: 15. The CDR3 is 19 residues long.

V gene TRBV19 combines with J gene TRBJ1-1; D remains unclear. The V gene lost 3 bases and the J gene lost 3 bases, with 8 bases spanning the gap. CDR1 is LNHDA, CDR2 SQIVND, per germline (reference sequence). The CDR3 runs 13 residues. Written as DNA, the CDR3 is TGTGCCAGTAGTATGGGAGTATACACTGAAGCTTTCTTT. As protein: CASSMGVYTEAFF.